The clone carrying this T cell receptor beta chain has a single count. The antigen is undetermined. The data stem from a study of Ad26.COV2.S vaccination and SARS-CoV-2 variants. At the level of the study: The Ad26.COV2.S arm of the COV1001 trial was where the donor was placed. Study conclusions and caveats: Placebo recipients trailed vaccine recipients in spike-specific TCR breadth.

The method was immunoSEQ multiplex PCR; TCRdb's version includes in-frame clones alone and lacks a portion of them. The data show 430,000 or so clones, with 89% seen just once and around 2.5% held by the top ten. Sample treatment: roughly 19 received Ad26.COV2.S at low or high dose, single or two shots; about 5 received placebo; per-sample allocation not given. Sampling was done on day 63 after the first vaccine or placebo injection. The CDR3 extends over 13 amino acids. Trimming took off 5 bases at V and 6 bases at J, with 9 bases between the two ends. Germline V gives CDR1 KGHDR, CDR2 SFDVKD. The TCR was taken from a person between 18 and 59 years old who received the Ad26.COV2.S COVID-19 vaccine or a placebo. The sample in question was peripheral blood, obtained in a trial of Ad26.COV2.S vaccine versus placebo. V and J are TRBV24-1 and TRBJ2-2, with D possibly TRBD2 on 5 matching bases. CDR3 amino acids: CATSGVGAGELFF. The CDR3 DNA sequence: TGTGCCACCAGTGGGGTGGGAGCCGGGGAGCTGTTTTTT.